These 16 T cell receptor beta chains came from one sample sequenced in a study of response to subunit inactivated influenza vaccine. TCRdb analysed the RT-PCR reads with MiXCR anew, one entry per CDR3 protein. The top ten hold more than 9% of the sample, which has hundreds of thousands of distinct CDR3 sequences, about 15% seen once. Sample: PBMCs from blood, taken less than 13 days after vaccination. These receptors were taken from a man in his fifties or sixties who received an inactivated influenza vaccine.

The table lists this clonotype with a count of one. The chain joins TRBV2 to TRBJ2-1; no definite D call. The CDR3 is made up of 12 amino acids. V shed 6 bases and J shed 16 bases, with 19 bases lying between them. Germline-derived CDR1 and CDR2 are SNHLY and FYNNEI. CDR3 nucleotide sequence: TGTGCCAGCAGAGCAGACGCCCAGGTGGGCTTCTTC. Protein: CASRADAQVGFF.

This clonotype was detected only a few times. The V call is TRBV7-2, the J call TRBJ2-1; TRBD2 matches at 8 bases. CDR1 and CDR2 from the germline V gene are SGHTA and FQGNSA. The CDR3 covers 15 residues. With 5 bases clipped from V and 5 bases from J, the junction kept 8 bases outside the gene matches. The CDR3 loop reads CASSTSGGMHNEQFF. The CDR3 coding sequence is TGTGCCAGCAGCACTAGCGGAGGGATGCACAATGAGCAGTTCTTC.

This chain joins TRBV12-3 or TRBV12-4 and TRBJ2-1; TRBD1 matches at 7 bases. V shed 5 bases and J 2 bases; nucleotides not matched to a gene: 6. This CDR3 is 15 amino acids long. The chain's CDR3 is CASSLQGITYNEQFF. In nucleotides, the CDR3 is TGTGCCAGCAGTCTACAGGGGATCACCTACAATGAGCAGTTCTTC.

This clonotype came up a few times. The CDR3 region is CASTKDWGDTGELFF. The CDR3 DNA reads as TGTGCCAGCACTAAGGACTGGGGGGACACCGGGGAGCTGTTTTTT. The rearrangement links TRBV28 to TRBJ2-2, with D perhaps matching TRBD2 (6 bases). Per the germline V gene, CDR1 is MDHEN and CDR2 is SYDVKM. There are 15 residues in the CDR3. V lost 7 bases to trimming and J lost 3 bases, with 15 bases between them.

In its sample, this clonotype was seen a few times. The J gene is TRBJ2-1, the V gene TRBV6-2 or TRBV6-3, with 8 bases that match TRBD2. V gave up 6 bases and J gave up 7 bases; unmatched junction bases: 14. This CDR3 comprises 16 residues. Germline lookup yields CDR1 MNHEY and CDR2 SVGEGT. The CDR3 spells CASRSLGGRIGNEQFF. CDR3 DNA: TGTGCCAGCAGATCCCTTGGCGGGAGGATCGGGAATGAGCAGTTCTTC.

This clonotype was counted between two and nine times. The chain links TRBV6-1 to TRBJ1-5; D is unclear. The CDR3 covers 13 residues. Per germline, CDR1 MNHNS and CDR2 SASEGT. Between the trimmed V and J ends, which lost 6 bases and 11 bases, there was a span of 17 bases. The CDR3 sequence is CASSAPERVSQHF. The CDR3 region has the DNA TGTGCCAGCAGCGCCCCCGAGAGGGTGTCCCAGCATTTT.

The DNA of the CDR3 is TGTGCCAGCAGCTCAGGGGCCTCCAATCACCGAGGGGCCAACGTCCTGACTTTC. Residues: CASSSGASNHRGANVLTF. This chain links TRBV11-2 with TRBJ2-6; tentative D call: TRBD1 (6 bases). Germline V CDR1 and CDR2: SGHAT, FQNNGV. CDR3 length: 18 residues. Trimming left V 4 bases short and J 4 bases short, with 20 bases between.

CDR3 protein: CASSSLGTAAYNEQFF. In nucleotides, the CDR3 is TGTGCCAGCAGCTCGCTCGGGACAGCAGCCTACAATGAGCAGTTCTTC. This chain joins TRBV7-2 and TRBJ2-1; 7 bases align to TRBD1. The CDR3 runs to 16 residues. V was clipped by 4 bases and J by 2 bases; unmatched bases: 8. Germline CDR1 and CDR2: SGHTA and FQGNSA.

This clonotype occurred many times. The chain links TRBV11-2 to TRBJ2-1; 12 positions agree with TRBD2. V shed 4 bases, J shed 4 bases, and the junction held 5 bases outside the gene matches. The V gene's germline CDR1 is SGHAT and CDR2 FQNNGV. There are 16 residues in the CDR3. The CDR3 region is CASSSRTSGEYNEQFF. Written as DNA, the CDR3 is TGTGCCAGCAGCTCCCGGACTAGCGGGGAATACAATGAGCAGTTCTTC.

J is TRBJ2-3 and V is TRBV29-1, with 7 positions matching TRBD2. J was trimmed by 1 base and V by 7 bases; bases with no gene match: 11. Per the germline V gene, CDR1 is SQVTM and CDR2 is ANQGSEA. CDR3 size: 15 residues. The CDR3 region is CSDRGAGVGTDTQYF. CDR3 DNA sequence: TGCAGCGACCGGGGTGCGGGGGTGGGCACAGATACGCAGTATTTT.

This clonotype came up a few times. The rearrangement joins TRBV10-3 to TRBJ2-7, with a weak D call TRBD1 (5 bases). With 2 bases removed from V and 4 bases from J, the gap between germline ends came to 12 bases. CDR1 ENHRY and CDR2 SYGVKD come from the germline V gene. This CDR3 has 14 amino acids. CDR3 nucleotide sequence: TGTGCCATCAGTGAGGGTGGGGCCGCGTACGAGCAGTACTTC. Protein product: CAISEGGAAYEQYF.

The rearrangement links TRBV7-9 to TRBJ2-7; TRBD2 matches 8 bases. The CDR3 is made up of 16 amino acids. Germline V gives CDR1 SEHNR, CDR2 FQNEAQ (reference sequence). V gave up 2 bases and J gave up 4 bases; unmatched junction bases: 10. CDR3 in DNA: TGTGCCAGCAGCTTATTAAAAGCGGGAGAGGGGTACGAGCAGTACTTC. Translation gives CASSLLKAGEGYEQYF. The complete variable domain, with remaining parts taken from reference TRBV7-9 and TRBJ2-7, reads DTGVSQNPRHKITKRGQNVTFRCDPISEHNRLYWYRQTLGQGPEFLTYFQNEAQLEKSRLLSDRFSAERPKGSFSTLEIQRTEQGDSAMYLCASSLLKAGEGYEQYFGPGTRLTVT.

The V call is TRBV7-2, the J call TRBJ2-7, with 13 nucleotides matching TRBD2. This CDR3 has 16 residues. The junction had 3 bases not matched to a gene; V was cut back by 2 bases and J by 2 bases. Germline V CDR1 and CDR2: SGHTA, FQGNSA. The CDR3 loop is CASSLSGTSGTYEQYF. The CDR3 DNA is TGTGCCAGCAGCTTATCGGGGACTAGCGGGACCTACGAGCAGTACTTC.

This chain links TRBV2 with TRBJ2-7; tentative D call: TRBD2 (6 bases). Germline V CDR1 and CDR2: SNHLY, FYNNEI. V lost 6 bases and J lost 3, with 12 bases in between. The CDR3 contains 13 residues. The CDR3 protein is CASSRGINYEQYF. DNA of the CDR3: TGTGCCAGCAGCCGGGGGATCAACTACGAGCAGTACTTC. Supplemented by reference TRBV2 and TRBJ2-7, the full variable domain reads EPEVTQTPSHQVTQMGQEVILRCVPISNHLYFYWYRQILGQKVEFLVSFYNNEISEKSEIFDDQFSVERPDGSNFTLKIRSTKLEDSAMYFCASSRGINYEQYFGPGTRLTVT.

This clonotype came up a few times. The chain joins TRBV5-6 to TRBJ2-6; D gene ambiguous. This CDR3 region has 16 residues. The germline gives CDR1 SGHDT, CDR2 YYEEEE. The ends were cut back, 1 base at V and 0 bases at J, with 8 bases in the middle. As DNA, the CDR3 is TGTGCCAGCAGCTTGAATGGGTACTCTGGGGCCAACGTCCTGACTTTC. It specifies CASSLNGYSGANVLTF.

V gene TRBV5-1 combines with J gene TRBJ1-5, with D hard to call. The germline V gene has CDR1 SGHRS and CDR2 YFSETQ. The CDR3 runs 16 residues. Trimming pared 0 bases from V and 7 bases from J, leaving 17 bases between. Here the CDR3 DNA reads TGCGCCAGCAGCTTGGAGGGCCAGATGGCGGGACAGCCCCAGCATTTT. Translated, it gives CASSLEGQMAGQPQHF.